This TCR beta chain is drawn from a study of cytomegalovirus exposure and HLA in healthy donors. Study-wide points: In vitro data verified three CMV-associated chains as specific for CMV antigens. Most TCR sequences were rare, but some public TCRs occurred in many donors. With high specificity and sensitivity, the classifier reportedly diagnosed cytomegalovirus status.

Comments on this clone: The antigen remains undetermined.

Separation from the approximately 660-subject first cohort characterized the approximately 130-subject validation cohort, to which the donors belonged. Assay: immunoSEQ multiplex PCR; the TCRdb copy retains only in-frame clones and omits some. Among some 240,000 clones, approximately 84% were seen once, and the ten largest hold 1% to 1.5%. Sequenced input: PBMCs. The sequence was collected from a young woman in good health and CMV-seropositive.

The DNA for the CDR3 is TGTGCCAGCAGCGTAGGGGACAGAACCTACGAGCAGTACTTC. As protein: CASSVGDRTYEQYF. The chain uses TRBV9 and TRBJ2-7, with TRBD1 identical over 7 bases. The CDR3 runs 14 residues. J lost 2 bases, V lost 0 bases, and 2 bases had no gene match. Germline assignment: CDR1 SGDLS and CDR2 YYNGEE.